These T cell receptor beta chains were read from a single sample in a study of beta chain features in type 1 diabetes. Sequencing used immunoSEQ multiplex PCR; TCRdb keeps in-frame clones, though not all of them. This table has fewer than 650,000 clones, around a sixth appearing once. The specimen was naive CD4+ T cells from blood. These receptors all come from a man in his late teens or twenties in good health. Each CDR3 is given with its conserved first and last residue. D genes are given only for firm matches. The listing skips clone size in some rows; elsewhere it reads once, few, many or a size class.

clone_size: few; v_call: TRBV2; d_call: -; j_call: TRBJ2-5; cdr3_nt: TGTGCCAGCAGGGACACGAGATTGAGGACCAGGGGCGAGGAGACCCAGTACTTC; cdr3_aa: CASRDTRLRTRGEETQYF
clone_size: few; v_call: TRBV6-5; d_call: TRBD2; j_call: TRBJ2-1; cdr3_nt: TGTGCCAGCAGTTCTAGCGGCAGCTCCTACAATGAGCAGTTCTTC; cdr3_aa: CASSSSGSSYNEQFF
clone_size: -; v_call: TRBV7-2; d_call: -; j_call: TRBJ2-7; cdr3_nt: TGTGCCAGCAGCCTAAGAATTAGCGGACCCTACGAGCAGTACTTC; cdr3_aa: CASSLRISGPYEQYF
clone_size: -; v_call: TRBV7-9; d_call: TRBD2; j_call: TRBJ2-1; cdr3_nt: TGTGCCAGCAGCCCCCTGACCGGGAGGGCGACCTACAATGAGCAGTTCTTC; cdr3_aa: CASSPLTGRATYNEQFF
clone_size: -; v_call: TRBV29-1; d_call: -; j_call: TRBJ1-3; cdr3_nt: TGCAGCGTTGAAGCCGTGAATTCTGGAAACACCATATATTTT; cdr3_aa: CSVEAVNSGNTIYF
clone_size: -; v_call: TRBV5-5; d_call: TRBD1; j_call: TRBJ1-2; cdr3_nt: TGTGCCAGCAGCCCGGCCGGACAGGGGTACTATGGCTACACCTTC; cdr3_aa: CASSPAGQGYYGYTF
clone_size: -; v_call: TRBV5-1; d_call: -; j_call: TRBJ1-1; cdr3_nt: TGCGCCAGCGGGGAGGGCCCTCTGAACACTGAAGCTTTCTTT; cdr3_aa: CASGEGPLNTEAFF
clone_size: -; v_call: TRBV28; d_call: TRBD1; j_call: TRBJ1-5; cdr3_nt: TGTGCCAGCAGCTATTCTCAGGGGGCTGAACAGCCCCAGCATTTT; cdr3_aa: CASSYSQGAEQPQHF
clone_size: few; v_call: TRBV7-2; d_call: -; j_call: TRBJ2-3; cdr3_nt: TGTGCCAGCAGCCCGACGCCTAAGCGAAGCACAGATACGCAGTATTTT; cdr3_aa: CASSPTPKRSTDTQYF
clone_size: few; v_call: TRBV30; d_call: -; j_call: TRBJ2-3; cdr3_nt: TGTGCCTGGAGACGAGACACAGATACGCAGTATTTT; cdr3_aa: CAWRRDTDTQYF